This TCR beta chain emerged from a study of regulatory T cells in long-lasting Graves disease. Assembly of TCR beta libraries relied on iRepertoire HTBI primers together with Arm-PCR of CDR3 regions. TCRdb reprocessed the multiplex PCR reads via MiXCR and lists one record per CDR3 protein. The sample carries 350,000 to 450,000 distinct CDR3 sequences, 15% recorded once. This clonotype was counted between two and nine times. Its antigen is still unknown. Noted time point: newly diagnosed GD, antithyroid drugs for less than 3 months. The TCR library used RNA extracted from PBMCs. Findings of the study overall: Possibly, accuracy suffered from the small sample size.

V lost 0 bases and J 1 base, leaving 12 bases between the germline ends. Germline-derived CDR1 and CDR2 are SGHDT and YYEEEE. This CDR3 comprises 16 residues. These data were likewise used in another study, on T cells in Graves' hyperthyroidism and ophthalmopathy.

The sequence was obtained from a woman aged 40 to 55 with Graves disease. This rearrangement joins TRBV5-6 to TRBJ2-3; D is ambiguous. This sample comprised peripheral blood mononuclear cells (PBMCs), obtained at new diagnosis, from a patient treated with antithyroid drugs. This CDR3 reads CASSLAWQSRTDTQYF. The CDR3 DNA reads TGTGCCAGCAGCTTGGCGTGGCAGTCACGCACAGATACGCAGTATTTT.